This TCR beta chain was found in a study of T cell repertoires in cytomegalovirus infection (dated by TCRdb to between 2018 and 2021). Broadly, across the study: The peptide stimulations were aimed at well-studied HLA-B-restricted epitopes as well as recently identified HLA-C-restricted CMV epitopes, whose presentation resists viral immunomodulation. Because public TCR beta signatures pointed to carriage of CMV infection together with the matching HLA type, the HLA type of each donor mattered for the analysis. What the authors observed across the whole study: In both this cohort and an independent cohort of a few hundred donors, the cumulative frequency of public TCR beta family members distinguished carriers of CMV infection plus the relevant HLA type. In the ex vivo response, HLA-C-restricted CMV-specific TCR beta clonotypes were dominant, and in two of eight donors the single most frequent clonotype came from this HLA-C-restricted group.

Including the terminal cysteine and phenylalanine, the CDR3 comprises 13 residues. The sequence is cut down to CDR3 DNA, 39 bases in frame from base 1. Via the germline V gene (reference sequence), CDR1 is DFQATT and CDR2 SNEGSKA. Reading the label with the study, this specimen's treatment or condition is: in vitro stimulation with specific CMV peptide epitopes to enrich CMV-specific T cells. Of note for this clonotype: Its antigen is unknown. No base quality information exists; no much larger clone differs at one position.

Sequencing instrument: Illumina HiSeq 1500. TCRdb handled the public reads itself, with Q25 trimming in fastp and clone calling in MiXCR, and kept productive beta chains. Each entry is one CDR3 protein sequence, shown with its most common DNA and genes. The sample table holds roughly 100,000 distinct CDR3 sequences, of which roughly 39% were seen once. The top ten clonotypes cover about two thirds of the sample. This TCR came from a human donor in good health (CMV status not recorded). Some clones in this sample may be carry-over from other donors' samples. The chain joins TRBV20-1 to TRBJ1-2, with TRBD1 matching 10 junction bases. This specimen consisted of CD8+ T cells from cultured PBMCs, obtained from culture after CMV antigen stimulation. The bases read TGCAATGCCCCGACAGGGGGCCTCTATGGCTACACCTTC. It specifies CNAPTGGLYGYTF.